The present T cell receptor (beta chain) was sequenced within a study of cytomegalovirus exposure and HLA in healthy donors (dated by TCRdb to about 2017). A note on the overall study: In an earlier analysis of approximately 500 of the donors, less than 350 Gb of sequence data and 117 million unique TCR beta sequences from about 190 million T cells were reported. About 280 gigabases of sequencing data and 75 million to 85 million unique TCR sequences made up an early release that covered nearly 650 HLA-typed donors. Of the 300 to 400 genotyped donors, over 65% fell in the genetic ancestry cluster associated with self-reported Caucasian donors. The study was designed to test whether signatures of past pathogen exposure could be identified by cataloging public T cell receptors. The study used immunosequencing to profile the T cell repertoires of 600 to 850 subjects and linked those repertoires to cytomegalovirus serostatus. A separate validation cohort of roughly 130 different subjects was used in addition to the approximately 640-subject first cohort. To predict cytomegalovirus infection status, the study combined high-throughput TCR immunosequencing, statistical association of individual TCRs with disease status, and machine learning. To study patterns of TCR occurrence, a later analysis re-analyzed previously published TCR beta repertoires from around 670 donors and added high-resolution HLA genotyping. Rather than drawing on any new phenotypic data, the later analysis identified candidate immune exposures from TCR beta sequences and the way those sequences occurred across donors. An earlier analysis of 500 to 650 of the donors applied high-throughput TCR beta sequencing to assess whether each TCR beta V gene segment acted as functional or pseudogenic. Donor age, sex, ethnicity and CMV serostatus were compiled together with the repertoire data. Genome-wide SNP genotypes for about 65% of the 666 donors were used in a later genetic analysis, which treated that subset as a discovery cohort. Every discovery cohort repertoire had been produced on one sequencing platform. HLA typing covered class I and class II loci at four-digit resolution. The number of typed donors differed by locus: roughly 629-640 for A, B, C, DRB1 and DQB1; 500 to 550 for DQA1; roughly 600 for DPA1; and some 430 for DPB1. A few DR-DQ haplotypes were treated as single units for association and clustering because of strong linkage in the cohort. Among about 390 genotyped donors of the cohort, an average of approximately 240,000 unique TCR beta nucleotide sequences were sequenced per donor, about a sixth of them non-productive. Results and caveats for the whole study, not just this receptor: A later genetic analysis reported fewer N-insertions in productive TCRs among donors in an Asian-associated ancestry cluster than the roughly 650-donor mean. Linkage disequilibrium might explain the correlated functional status among segregating V segments, but an unknown experimental factor could not be excluded. Because some donors lacked HLA typing at each locus, the association tests relied only on the typed subset. This cohort had only TCR beta chains sequenced, and the lack of alpha or paired-chain data limited which features could be detected. V-gene and J-gene trimming of TCR beta chains was associated with a missense DCLRE1C variant in a later genetic analysis, and the association was replicated in an independent cohort. In the study, around 150 TCR beta chains were listed as associated with cytomegalovirus. In a later analysis, several top co-occurrence clusters were reported to appear linked to parvovirus B19, influenza, CMV and Epstein-Barr virus. A later analysis found that TCR association rates varied across HLA loci, with DRB1 alleles showing the most associated TCRs and HLA-C alleles the fewest. The earlier analysis of approximately 540 of the donors excluded 15 to 20 rarely observed V segments, including chromosome 9 orphons, because counts were too low. Some IMGT-functional V segments, including TRBV6-2 and TRBV6-3, could not be distinguished by the 87-base-pair reads and were therefore excluded. In both the original and validation cohorts, the classifier was reported to diagnose cytomegalovirus status with high specificity and sensitivity. Three of the identified cytomegalovirus-associated TCR beta chains were confirmed in vitro to be specific for cytomegalovirus antigens. It was suggested by the authors that the approach could potentially be generalized to other disease states and immunological phenotypes. When HLA alleles, especially DR and DQ, strongly co-occurred, attributing TCR associations to individual alleles was difficult. For the cohort, immune exposure information was limited to CMV serostatus. A further reported finding was that TCR beta sequences accurately predicted the HLA-A and HLA-B alleles for most subjects in the first cohort. According to a later analysis, most CMV-associated TCR beta chains appeared to be HLA-restricted, and the HLA associations seemed to be driven largely by CMV exposure. Across donors, most TCR sequences were observed very rarely, whereas some public TCRs were present in many individuals. At a false discovery rate of 0.05, a later analysis linked 16,951 TCR beta sequences to specific HLA alleles. A cluster of highly shared sequence variants was judged likely to represent a technical artifact of the sequencing pipeline. Presence/absence analyses assumed roughly uniform sequencing depth across donors, an assumption that may not hold. In a later analysis, HLA-associated TCR beta chains were found to be more clonally expanded and to have lower generation probabilities than equally common non-associated chains. Broadly in line with IMGT annotations, most TCR beta V segments showed up in productive rearrangements about 87% or about 30% of the time in an earlier analysis of around 600 of the donors.

In the case of this clone: Its antigen is still unknown.

In total, around 600 healthy bone marrow donors made up the cohort. At the time of sampling, all cohort members were nominally healthy, though unrecorded immune exposures were likely present. The donor was CMV seronegative and belonged to the group of approximately 320 seronegative cohort members. Every donor gave a peripheral blood sample, and the peripheral blood mononuclear cells from that sample were used for TCR beta sequencing. The Qiagen DNeasy Blood Extraction Kit was used to extract genomic DNA from the blood cell samples. Reading the germline V gene gives CDR1 SNHLY and CDR2 FYNNEI. There are 15 amino acids in the CDR3, from cysteine to phenylalanine inclusive. Left in the record is the CDR3 DNA by itself, 45 bases read in frame from the first base. The trim is 5 bases for V and 0 bases for J, with a gap of 8 bases between the germline ends. The method behind the library was the immunoSEQ multiplex PCR assay. For the multiplex PCR, a mixture combining 60 forward primers for TCR Vbeta segments and 13 reverse primers for TCR Jbeta segments was used. The CDR3 region of rearranged TCR beta genes was amplified from genomic DNA with a multiplex PCR assay. On the Illumina HiSeq System, the amplified TCR beta libraries were sequenced as 87-base-pair reads. Under the source paper's analysis protocol: In a later analysis, some 80 million unique TCR beta chains were counted across the approximately 620 repertoires, and about 9.9 million of these chains were shared by at least two donors. Raw reads were error-corrected and collapsed into unique sequences by a nearest-neighbor algorithm in which closely related sequences were merged to remove PCR and sequencing errors. CDR3 sequences were aligned to IMGT reference sequences to assign V, D and J gene segments. For a sequence to be retained, at least a six-nucleotide match to both a V gene segment and a J gene segment was required. A rearrangement counted as productive if the CDR3 had no stop codons and remained in frame with V and J, and every other rearrangement counted as non-productive. CDR3 was defined according to IMGT convention as the region running from the second conserved V-encoded cysteine to the conserved J-encoded phenylalanine. In an earlier analysis of more than 550 of the donors, sequences lacking an unambiguous match to a single V gene segment were excluded. An earlier analysis of just under 600 of the donors called V segments functional above 56.7% productive rearrangements and segregating when the between-donor standard deviation exceeded 5%. To diagnose cytomegalovirus status from the catalog of TCR beta chain sequences, a statistical classification framework was built. In a later analysis, TCR nucleotide sequences were compared against IMGT/GENE-DB human TR gene sequences so that V and J genes could be assigned. The TCRdist pipeline was used in a later analysis to assign CDR3 sequences and most-parsimonious VDJ recombination scenarios. A later analysis defined each TCR beta chain by its CDR3 amino acid sequence plus V-gene family, and excluded reads lacking a unique V-gene family. To address suspected cross-contamination and a sequencing artifact, a later analysis removed approximately 600 highly shared, low-generation-probability nucleotide sequences. For each public chain, a later analysis derived a clonal expansion index from normalized ranks of inferred template counts within each repertoire. In a later analysis, generation probabilities were computed using a VDJ recombination model fitted to out-of-frame rearrangements, and the results were checked against IGoR. Hypergeometric tests were used in a later analysis to score TCR-TCR, TCR-HLA and TCR-CMV co-occurrence, with a repertoire-size bias correction applied to the TCR pairs. In a later analysis, false discovery rates were estimated by permuting HLA or CMV assignments 20 times. In a later analysis, co-occurring TCRs were grouped using DBSCAN, with TCRdist sequence similarity added in when clustering inside HLA-allele-positive subsets. For co-occurrence clustering, repertoires with fewer than 30,000 or more than 120,000 public chains were excluded, along with a handful of repertoires with anomalous nucleotide sharing. As stored in TCRdb, this immuneACCESS dataset retains in-frame rearrangements with V and J assigned. A fraction of the clones does not appear; measured against another copy, unresolved V genes explain less than half of the discrepancy, and the remainder lacks a known reason. V and J calls and clone size are given by that table; D and trimming were obtained from the DNA. The table for this sample shows 55,000 to 75,000 clones. Together, the top ten hold less than 4.5% of the sample.

This TCR derives from a male donor in good health and CMV-seronegative. Material for sequencing was PBMCs. Recombination joined TRBV2 with TRBJ1-6; no D gene can be assigned with confidence. The nucleotide sequence reads as follows: TGTGCCAGCAGTCTCGAGAGCTCCTATAATTCACCCCTCCACTTT. Its protein product is CASSLESSYNSPLHF.